This entry concerns a single TCR beta chain. Its antigen is unknown. The record has no base qualities; no much larger clone is one base away. These data are taken from a study of persistence of HIV-infected CD4 T cells (dated by TCRdb to about 2020). For the study in its entirety: Suppressive ART had been received by participants for a median of 8 years. Apart from a couple of participants who underwent leukapheresis at a single time point, peripheral blood samples of up to 180 mL were collected from participants at multiple time points. Anti-CD3/anti-CD28 stimulation activated a higher proportion of cells, with a lower memory fraction, than antigen stimulation. CMV- and HIV-1 Gag-responding CD4+ T cells were isolated from ART-treated individuals so that antigen-driven clonal expansion of HIV-1-infected cells could be examined. TCRbeta sequencing assessed the clonality of all cells in each sorted population, while proviral sequencing assessed the clonality of infected cells. Cross-participant TCR cluster analysis included roughly 8 participants for CMV and more than five participants for Gag. General study outcomes and caveats: Antigen-responding cells were enriched for expanded CDR3beta sequences that were degenerate, which suggests that CD4+ responses to CMV and Gag underwent convergent selection. Only a small number of individuals took part in the study, and only a limited range of antigens was tested. Bulk TCR analyses could not be limited to the rare CMV-responding cells that actually contained HIV-1 proviruses. TCR oligoclonality correlated with proviral oligoclonality within the same sorted populations. TCRbeta richness in CMV- and Gag-responding cells was significantly lower than in anti-CD3/anti-CD28-responding cells; CMV-responding cells had higher oligoclonality than CD3/CD28-stimulated and Gag-responding cells.

Trimming costs V 2 bases and J 4 bases, and their ends lie 14 bases apart. The germline V gene encodes CDR1 SNHLY and CDR2 FYNNEI. Spanning cysteine to phenylalanine, the CDR3 consists of 15 amino acids. The read is trimmed to its CDR3 DNA, 45 bases read in frame from base 1. The immunoSEQ hsTCRB assay version 4, run in survey mode, was used to sequence TCRbeta repertoires from genomic DNA. Genomic DNA was diluted to roughly 9.8 ng/uL, using up to about 1 ug per sample for TCRbeta sequencing. In the original analysis: Analysis of the TCRbeta data was done in ImmunoSeq Analyzer 3.0, and diversity was computed on productive nucleotide rearrangements. Using the Immunarch R package, the improved Chao index served to estimate lower-bound TCR diversity and the Gini coefficient served to estimate clonality. Nucleotide rearrangements that differed but encoded the same CDR3beta amino acid sequence were counted as separate clonotypes. Differential abundance analysis identified TCRbeta sequences significantly enriched in antigen-responding cells relative to anti-CD3/anti-CD28-activated cells. GLIPH2 clustered TCRs by predicted peptide-MHC specificity, both within individual participants and across merged participant data sets. Entries here come from immuneACCESS through TCRdb and include only in-frame sequences with V and J called. Some clones fail to appear in such tables; in the studies checked, an unresolved V gene covers under half of the shortfall, and the cause of the remainder is unknown. V and J calls and clone size come straight from that table; D and trimming were deduced from the DNA. The sample records about 46,000 clones, around 90% of which are singletons. About 3% of the sample belongs to the ten largest clones.

Taken with the paper, the label for treatment or condition translates to: suppressive antiretroviral therapy. As a nonspecific positive control representing the CD4+ T cell repertoire, the cells were stimulated with anti-CD3/anti-CD28 magnetic beads. CD4+ T cells that responded were sorted based on upregulation of both CD40 ligand and CD69. Participants were HIV-1-infected adults who started suppressive ART during chronic infection. For at least 4 years, the participants' plasma HIV-1 RNA had been undetectable, below 50 copies/mL. To be included, a participant needed positive CMV serology and a CD4+ T cell count above 400 cells/uL. Before stimulation, PBMCs were isolated using density centrifugation and then depleted of CD8+ T cells. Stimulation of CD8-depleted PBMCs was carried out for over 15 hours with anti-CD28/CD49d costimulation, CD40-blocking antibody and enfuvirtide, to prevent new infections. Cells were sorted on a Beckman Coulter MoFlo Legacy or XDP sorter, with propidium iodide excluding dead cells. The QIAamp DNA Mini Kit was used for genomic DNA extraction from samples above one million cells, and the Quick-DNA Microprep Kit was used otherwise.

This TCR was recovered from an adult woman with HIV who was CMV-seropositive. Recombination connected TRBV2 to TRBJ2-5; a confident D gene designation cannot be given. The source was CD4+ T cells sorted from PBMCs after approximately 19-hour stimulation, collected from a patient who received antiretroviral therapy. The cell subset or site label corresponds to: CD40L+CD69+ CD4 T cells responding to anti-CD3/anti-CD28 beads, representing the overall repertoire. The encoded CDR3 is CASSETRSPGETQYF. The DNA is TGTGCCAGCAGTGAAACAAGATCCCCGGGAGAGACCCAGTACTTC.